The text below deals with one TCR beta chain. Antigen unknown. This sample includes further DNA sequences coding for the same CDR3. The data stem from a study of fetal regulatory T cell absence and autoimmunity. Study background: IPEX patients had exocrine pancreas autoimmunity without clinical diabetes. General observations from the study: In IPEX syndrome, oligoclonal enrichment was read as supporting prenatal antigen-driven autoimmunity in the pancreas.

Some clones are missing from TCRdb's copy, which holds only in-frame ones; the method was immunoSEQ multiplex PCR. The sample has about 95,000 clones, more than 70% seen once. Material: pancreas tissue. This clonotype was sampled from a male donor with IPEX syndrome.

The CDR3 is CASSGTSGNEQFF. CDR3 DNA: TGTGCCAGCAGCGGGACTAGCGGGAATGAGCAGTTCTTC. The chain is built from TRBV9 and TRBJ2-1; TRBD2 agrees at 11 bases. Germline V gene sequence: CDR1 SGDLS, CDR2 YYNGEE. The junction had 0 bases not matched to a gene; V was cut back by 3 bases and J by 7 bases. The CDR3 spans 13 residues. Drawing the rest from reference TRBV9 and TRBJ2-1, the complete variable domain is DSGVTQTPKHLITATGQRVTLRCSPRSGDLSVYWYQQSLDQGLQFLIQYYNGEERAKGNILERFSAQQFPDLHSELNLSSLELGDSALYFCASSGTSGNEQFFGPGTRLTVL.